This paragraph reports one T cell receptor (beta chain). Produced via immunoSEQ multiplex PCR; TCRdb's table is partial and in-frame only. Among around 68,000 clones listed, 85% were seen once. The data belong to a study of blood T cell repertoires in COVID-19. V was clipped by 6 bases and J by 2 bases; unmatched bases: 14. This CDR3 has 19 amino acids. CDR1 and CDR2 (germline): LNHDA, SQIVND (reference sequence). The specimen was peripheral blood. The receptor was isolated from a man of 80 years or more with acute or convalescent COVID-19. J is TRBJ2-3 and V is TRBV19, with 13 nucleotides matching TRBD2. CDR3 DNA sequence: TGTGCCAGTAGCAAGGGACTAGCGGGGAAGACCTCTGACACAGATACGCAGTATTTT. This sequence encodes CASSKGLAGKTSDTDTQYF.